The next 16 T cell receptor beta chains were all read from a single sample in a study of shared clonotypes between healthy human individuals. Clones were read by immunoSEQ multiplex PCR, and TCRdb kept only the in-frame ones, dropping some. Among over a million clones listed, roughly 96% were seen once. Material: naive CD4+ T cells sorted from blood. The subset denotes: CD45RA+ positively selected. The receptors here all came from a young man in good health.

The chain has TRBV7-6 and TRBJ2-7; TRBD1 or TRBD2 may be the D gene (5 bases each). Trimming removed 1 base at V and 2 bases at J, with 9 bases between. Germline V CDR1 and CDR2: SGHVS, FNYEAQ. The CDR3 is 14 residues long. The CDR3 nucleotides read TGTGCCAGCAGCTTAGGGGACGGACCCTACGAGCAGTACTTC. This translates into CASSLGDGPYEQYF. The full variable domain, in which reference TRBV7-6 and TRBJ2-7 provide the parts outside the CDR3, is GAGVSQSPRYKVTKRGQDVALRCDPISGHVSLYWYRQALGQGPEFLTYFNYEAQQDKSGLPNDRFSAERPEGSISTLTIQRTEQRDSAMYRCASSLGDGPYEQYFGPGTRLTVT.

The CDR3 nucleotides read TGTGCCAGCAGGTCCGAGACTCCACGTAACTATGGCTACACCTTC. Translating it yields CASRSETPRNYGYTF. The chain links TRBV2 to TRBJ1-2; D remains ambiguous. The CDR3 loop spans 15 amino acids. V was clipped by 6 bases and J by 1 base, with 15 bases between them. Germline V gene lookup returns CDR1 SNHLY and CDR2 FYNNEI.

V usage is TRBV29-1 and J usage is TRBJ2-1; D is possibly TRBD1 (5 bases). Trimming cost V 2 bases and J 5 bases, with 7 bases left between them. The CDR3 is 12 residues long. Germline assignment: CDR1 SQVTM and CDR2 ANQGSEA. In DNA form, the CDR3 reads TGCAGCGTTGAAAGGGGAAACAATGAGCAGTTCTTC. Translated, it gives CSVERGNNEQFF.

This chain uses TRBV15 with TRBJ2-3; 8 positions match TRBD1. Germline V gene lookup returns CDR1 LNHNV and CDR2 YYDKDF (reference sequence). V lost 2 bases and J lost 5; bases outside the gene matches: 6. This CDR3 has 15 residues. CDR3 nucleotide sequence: TGTGCCACCAGCAGACAAGGGACAGGTTTAGATACGCAGTATTTT. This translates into CATSRQGTGLDTQYF. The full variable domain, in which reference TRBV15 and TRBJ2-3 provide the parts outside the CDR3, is DAMVIQNPRYQVTQFGKPVTLSCSQTLNHNVMYWYQQKSSQAPKLLFHYYDKDFNNEADTPDNFQSRRPNTSFCFLDIRSPGLGDTAMYLCATSRQGTGLDTQYFGPGTRLTVL.

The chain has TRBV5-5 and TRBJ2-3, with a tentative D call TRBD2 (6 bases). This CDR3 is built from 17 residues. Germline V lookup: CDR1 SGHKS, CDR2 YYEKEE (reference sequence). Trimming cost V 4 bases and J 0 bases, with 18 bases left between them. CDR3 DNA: TGTGCCAGCAGCCTGGGACTGGCTCTCCCTAGCACAGATACGCAGTATTTT. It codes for CASSLGLALPSTDTQYF.

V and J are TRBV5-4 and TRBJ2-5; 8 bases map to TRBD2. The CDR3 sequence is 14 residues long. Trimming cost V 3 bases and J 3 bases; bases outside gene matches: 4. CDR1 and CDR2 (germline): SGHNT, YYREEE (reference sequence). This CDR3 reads CASSSAGAKETQYF. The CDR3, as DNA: TGTGCCAGCAGCTCAGCGGGGGCTAAAGAGACCCAGTACTTC.

Here the CDR3 DNA reads TGTGCCAGCAGTTCGACAACCTCTGGAAACACCATATATTTT. Translated: CASSSTTSGNTIYF. The rearrangement joins TRBV6-5 to TRBJ1-3, with D uncertain. Germline V gene sequence: CDR1 MNHEY, CDR2 SVGAGI. V gave up 4 bases and J gave up 0 bases, with 7 bases separating them. There are 14 residues in the CDR3.

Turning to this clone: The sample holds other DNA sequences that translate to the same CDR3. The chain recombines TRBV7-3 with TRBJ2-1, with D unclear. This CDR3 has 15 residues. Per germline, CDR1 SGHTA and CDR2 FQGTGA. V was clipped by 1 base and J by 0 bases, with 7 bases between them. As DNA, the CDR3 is TGTGCCAGCAGCTTAAGCGGCAGCTCCTACAATGAGCAGTTCTTC. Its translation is CASSLSGSSYNEQFF.

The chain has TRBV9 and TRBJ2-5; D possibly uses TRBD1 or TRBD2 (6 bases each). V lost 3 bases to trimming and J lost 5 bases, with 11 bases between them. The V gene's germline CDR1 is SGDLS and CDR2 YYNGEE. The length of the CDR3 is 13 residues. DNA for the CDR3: TGTGCCAGCAGCGGAGGGGGGAAGGAGACCCAGTACTTC. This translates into CASSGGGKETQYF.

CDR3 sequence reads: CASSLLLAGDYEQYF. The DNA for the CDR3 is TGTGCCAGCAGCCTACTACTAGCGGGAGACTACGAGCAGTACTTC. This chain connects TRBV5-4 to TRBJ2-7; 11 bases are a match to TRBD2. CDR3 length equals 15 residues. Germline V CDR1 and CDR2: SGHNT, YYREEE (reference sequence). V lost 4 bases, J lost 3 bases, and 6 bases stayed unmatched.

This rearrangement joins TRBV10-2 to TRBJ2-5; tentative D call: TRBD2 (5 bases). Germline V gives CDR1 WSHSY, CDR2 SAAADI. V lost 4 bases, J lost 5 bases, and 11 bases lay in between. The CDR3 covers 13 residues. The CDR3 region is CASSVTPGETQYF. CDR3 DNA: TGCGCCAGCAGTGTTACCCCGGGGGAGACCCAGTACTTC.

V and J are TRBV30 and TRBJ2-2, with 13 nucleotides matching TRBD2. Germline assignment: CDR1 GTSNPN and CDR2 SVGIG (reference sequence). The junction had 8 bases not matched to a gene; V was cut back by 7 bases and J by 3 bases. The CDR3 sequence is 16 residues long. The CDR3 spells CAYGLAGDLDTGELFF. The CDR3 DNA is TGTGCCTACGGACTAGCGGGGGACCTAGACACCGGGGAGCTGTTTTTT.

The CDR3 DNA reads TGTGCCAGCAGCTTACTGACTAGCGGGAGGTTCAACGAGCAGTACTTC. This codes for CASSLLTSGRFNEQYF. This rearrangement joins TRBV11-2 to TRBJ2-7, with TRBD2 identical over 13 bases. The V and J ends lost 2 bases and 5 bases, in that order; junction bases with no gene match: 6. CDR3 length: 16 amino acids. Germline loops: CDR1 SGHAT, CDR2 FQNNGV.

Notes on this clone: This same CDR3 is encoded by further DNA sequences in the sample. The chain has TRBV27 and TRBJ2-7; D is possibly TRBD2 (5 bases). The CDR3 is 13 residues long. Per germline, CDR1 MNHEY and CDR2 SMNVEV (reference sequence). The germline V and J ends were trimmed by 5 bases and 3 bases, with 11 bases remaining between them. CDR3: CASSPRGGYEQYF. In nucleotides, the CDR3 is TGTGCCAGCAGTCCACGGGGTGGCTACGAGCAGTACTTC.

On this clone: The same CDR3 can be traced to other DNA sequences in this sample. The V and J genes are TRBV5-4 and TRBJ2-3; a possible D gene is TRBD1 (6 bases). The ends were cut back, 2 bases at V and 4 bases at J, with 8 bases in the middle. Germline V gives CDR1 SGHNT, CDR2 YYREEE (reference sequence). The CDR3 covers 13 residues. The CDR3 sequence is CASSLQGPDTQYF. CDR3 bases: TGTGCCAGCAGCTTACAGGGCCCAGATACGCAGTATTTT.

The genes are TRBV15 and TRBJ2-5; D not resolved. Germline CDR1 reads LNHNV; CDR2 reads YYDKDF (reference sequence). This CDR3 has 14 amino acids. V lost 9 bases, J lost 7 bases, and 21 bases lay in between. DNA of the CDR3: TGTGCCACTTCTCTCCCGGACGCCTTGGGGACCCAGTACTTC. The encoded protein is CATSLPDALGTQYF.